A selection of T cell receptor beta chains follows, all from one sample in a study of blood T cell repertoires in COVID-19. Measured with immunoSEQ multiplex PCR; TCRdb has only the in-frame clones, and not every one. The data show roughly 150,000 clones, approximately 78% seen once. Sequences were obtained from peripheral blood. The origin of the receptors is a man between 60 and 75 years old who had recovered from COVID-19. Both conserved end residues are part of each CDR3. The order of the fields is D gene, clone size, J gene, V gene, CDR3 DNA, CDR3 protein. The D gene is left open where the match is weak. The size entry is marked missing in some rows and otherwise reads once, few, many or a size class.

D: NA; size: NA; J: TRBJ1-6; V: TRBV5-1; DNA: TGCGCCAGCAGCTTGGTAGGTGCGAGGTATTCACCCCTCCACTTT; CDR3: CASSLVGARYSPLHF
D: NA; size: NA; J: TRBJ1-1; V: TRBV6-2/TRBV6-3; DNA: TGTGCCAGCAGTTTCCGGGTATCTGAAGCTTTCTTT; CDR3: CASSFRVSEAFF
D: NA; size: NA; J: TRBJ1-2; V: TRBV27; DNA: TGTGCCAGCAGTCCTGACAGCTTTGGCATAGACTATGGCTACACCTTC; CDR3: CASSPDSFGIDYGYTF
D: TRBD1; size: NA; J: TRBJ1-2; V: TRBV25-1; DNA: TGTGCCAGCAGTCCACAGGGGAGTGTACATGGCTACACCTTC; CDR3: CASSPQGSVHGYTF
D: TRBD2; size: NA; J: TRBJ2-1; V: TRBV7-3; DNA: TGTGCCAGCAGCCCGGGACTAGCGGTCAATGAGCAGTTCTTC; CDR3: CASSPGLAVNEQFF
D: NA; size: NA; J: TRBJ2-2; V: TRBV5-6; DNA: TGTGCCAGCAGCCCGGAGGGTTGGACCGGGGAGCTGTTTTTT; CDR3: CASSPEGWTGELFF
D: TRBD2; size: NA; J: TRBJ2-2; V: TRBV3-1/TRBV3-2; DNA: TGTGCCAGCAGGGGAAAAGGCGGGAGGGGGAACACCGGGGAGCTGTTTTTT; CDR3: CASRGKGGRGNTGELFF
D: NA; size: NA; J: TRBJ1-1; V: TRBV6-5; DNA: TGTGCCAGCAGTTACCCCGGGGAGACTGAAGCTTTCTTT; CDR3: CASSYPGETEAFF
D: TRBD1; size: NA; J: TRBJ1-2; V: TRBV19; DNA: TGTGCCAGTAGGCTACAGGGGGCGGACCGTTATGGCTACACCTTC; CDR3: CASRLQGADRYGYTF
D: NA; size: NA; J: TRBJ1-2; V: TRBV30; DNA: TGTGCCTGGAGTGTACACAGGGATGGCTACACCTTC; CDR3: CAWSVHRDGYTF
D: NA; size: few; J: TRBJ2-3; V: TRBV6-2/TRBV6-3; DNA: TGTGCCAGCAGCCAGACCCGTCAGGGCGATACGCAGTATTTT; CDR3: CASSQTRQGDTQYF